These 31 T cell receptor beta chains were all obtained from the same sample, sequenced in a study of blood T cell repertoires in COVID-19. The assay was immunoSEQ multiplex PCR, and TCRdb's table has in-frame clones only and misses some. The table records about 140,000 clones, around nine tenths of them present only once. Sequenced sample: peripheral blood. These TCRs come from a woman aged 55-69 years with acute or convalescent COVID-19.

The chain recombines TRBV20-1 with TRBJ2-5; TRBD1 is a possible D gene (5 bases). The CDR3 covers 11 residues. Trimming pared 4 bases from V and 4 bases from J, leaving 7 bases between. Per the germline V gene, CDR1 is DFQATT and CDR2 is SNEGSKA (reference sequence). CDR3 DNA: TGCAGTGCTACCCAGGGAGAGACCCAGTACTTC. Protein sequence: CSATQGETQYF.

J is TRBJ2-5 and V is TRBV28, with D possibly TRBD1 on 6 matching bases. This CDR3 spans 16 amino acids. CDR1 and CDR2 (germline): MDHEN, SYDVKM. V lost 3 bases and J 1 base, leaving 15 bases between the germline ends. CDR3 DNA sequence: TGTGCCAGCAGTTTTGGGGTCACAGGGTCCCAAGAGACCCAGTACTTC. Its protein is CASSFGVTGSQETQYF.

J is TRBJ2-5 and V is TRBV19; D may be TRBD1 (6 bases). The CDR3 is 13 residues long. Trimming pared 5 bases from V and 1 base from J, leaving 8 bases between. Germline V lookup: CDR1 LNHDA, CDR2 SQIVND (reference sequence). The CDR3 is CASSQQGQETQYF. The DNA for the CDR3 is TGTGCCAGTAGTCAACAGGGCCAAGAGACCCAGTACTTC.

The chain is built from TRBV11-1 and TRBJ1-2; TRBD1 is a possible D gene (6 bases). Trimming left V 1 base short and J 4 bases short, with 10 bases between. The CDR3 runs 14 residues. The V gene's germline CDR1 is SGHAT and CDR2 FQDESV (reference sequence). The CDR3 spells CASSLETGLYGYTF. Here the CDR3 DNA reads TGTGCCAGCAGCTTAGAGACAGGTCTCTATGGCTACACCTTC.

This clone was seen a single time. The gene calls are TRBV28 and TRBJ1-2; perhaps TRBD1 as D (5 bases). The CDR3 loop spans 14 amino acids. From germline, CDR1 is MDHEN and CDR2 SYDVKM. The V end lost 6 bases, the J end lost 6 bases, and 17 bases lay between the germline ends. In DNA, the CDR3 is TGTGCCAGCAGCCACCAGGGCAGGACCCATGGCTACACCTTC. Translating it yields CASSHQGRTHGYTF.

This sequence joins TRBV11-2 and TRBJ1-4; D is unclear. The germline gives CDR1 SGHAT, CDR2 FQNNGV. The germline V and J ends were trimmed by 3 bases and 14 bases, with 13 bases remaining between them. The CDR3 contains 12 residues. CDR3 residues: CASSFEGRTLFF. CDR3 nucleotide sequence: TGTGCCAGCAGCTTTGAGGGTAGGACTCTGTTTTTT.

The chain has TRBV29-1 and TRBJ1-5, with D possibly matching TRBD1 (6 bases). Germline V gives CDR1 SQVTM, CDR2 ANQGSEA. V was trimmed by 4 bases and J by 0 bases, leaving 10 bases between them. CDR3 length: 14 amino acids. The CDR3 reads CSVGDIDSNQPQHF. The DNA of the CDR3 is TGCAGCGTTGGGGACATTGATAGCAATCAGCCCCAGCATTTT.

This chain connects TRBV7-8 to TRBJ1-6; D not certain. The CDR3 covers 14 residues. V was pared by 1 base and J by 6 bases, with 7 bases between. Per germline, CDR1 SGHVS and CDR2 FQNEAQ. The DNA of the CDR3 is TGTGCCAGCAGCTTAGGAGGGTCTAATTCACCCCTCCACTTT. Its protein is CASSLGGSNSPLHF.

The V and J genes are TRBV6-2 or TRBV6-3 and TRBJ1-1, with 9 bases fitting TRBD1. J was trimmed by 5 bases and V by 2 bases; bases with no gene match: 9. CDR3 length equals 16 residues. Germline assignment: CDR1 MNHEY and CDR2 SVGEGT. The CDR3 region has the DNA TGTGCCAGCAGTTACCCTTGGACAGGGGAGGGGACTGAAGCTTTCTTT. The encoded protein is CASSYPWTGEGTEAFF.

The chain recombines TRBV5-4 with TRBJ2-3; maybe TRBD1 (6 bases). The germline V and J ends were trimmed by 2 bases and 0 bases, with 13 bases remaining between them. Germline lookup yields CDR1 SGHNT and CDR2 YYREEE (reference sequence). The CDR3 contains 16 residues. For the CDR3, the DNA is TGTGCCAGCAGCTTCGGACAGACCCTCAGCACAGATACGCAGTATTTT. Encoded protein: CASSFGQTLSTDTQYF.

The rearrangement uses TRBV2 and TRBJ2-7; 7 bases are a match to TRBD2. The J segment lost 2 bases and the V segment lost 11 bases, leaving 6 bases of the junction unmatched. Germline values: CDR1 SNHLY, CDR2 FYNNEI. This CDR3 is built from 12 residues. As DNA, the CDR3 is TGTGCCTCAGAGGCGGGAGCCTACGAGCAGTACTTC. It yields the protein CASEAGAYEQYF. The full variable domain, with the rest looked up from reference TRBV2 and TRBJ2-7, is EPEVTQTPSHQVTQMGQEVILRCVPISNHLYFYWYRQILGQKVEFLVSFYNNEISEKSEIFDDQFSVERPDGSNFTLKIRSTKLEDSAMYFCASEAGAYEQYFGPGTRLTVT.

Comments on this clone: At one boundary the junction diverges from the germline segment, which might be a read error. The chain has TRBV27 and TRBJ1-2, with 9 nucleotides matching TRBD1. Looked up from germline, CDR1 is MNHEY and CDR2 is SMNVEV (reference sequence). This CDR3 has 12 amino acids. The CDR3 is CASKGQGYGYTF. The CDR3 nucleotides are TGTGCGAGCAAAGGACAGGGGTATGGCTACACCTTC.

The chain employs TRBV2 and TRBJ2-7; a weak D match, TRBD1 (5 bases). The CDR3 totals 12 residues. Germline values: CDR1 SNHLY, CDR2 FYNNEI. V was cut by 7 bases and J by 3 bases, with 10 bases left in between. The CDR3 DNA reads TGTGCCAGCAAAGCAGGGATCTACGAGCAGTACTTC. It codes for CASKAGIYEQYF.

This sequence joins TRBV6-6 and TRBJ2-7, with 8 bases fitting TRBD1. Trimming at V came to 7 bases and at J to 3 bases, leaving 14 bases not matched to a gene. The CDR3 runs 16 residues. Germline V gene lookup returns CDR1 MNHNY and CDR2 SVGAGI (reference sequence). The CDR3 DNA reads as TGTGCCAGCATCCAGACGGGGACAGGCAGTGGCTACGAGCAGTACTTC. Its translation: CASIQTGTGSGYEQYF.

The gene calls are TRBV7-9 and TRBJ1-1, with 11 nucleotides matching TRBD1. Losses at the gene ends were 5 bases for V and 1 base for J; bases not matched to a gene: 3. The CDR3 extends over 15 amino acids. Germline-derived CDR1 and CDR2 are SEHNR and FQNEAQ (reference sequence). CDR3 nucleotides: TGTGCCAGCAGCGCCGGACAGGGGGCGAACACTGAAGCTTTCTTT. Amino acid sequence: CASSAGQGANTEAFF.

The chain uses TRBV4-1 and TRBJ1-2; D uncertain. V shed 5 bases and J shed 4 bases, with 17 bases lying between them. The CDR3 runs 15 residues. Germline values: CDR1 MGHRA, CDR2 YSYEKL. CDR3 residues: CASSSSKMGVYGYTF. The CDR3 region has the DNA TGCGCCAGCAGCTCCTCGAAGATGGGAGTCTATGGCTACACCTTC.

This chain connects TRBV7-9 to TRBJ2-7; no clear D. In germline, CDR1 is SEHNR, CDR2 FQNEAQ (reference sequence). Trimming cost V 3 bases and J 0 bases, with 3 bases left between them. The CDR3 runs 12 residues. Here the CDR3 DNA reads TGTGCCAGCAGCTTCGGCTCCTACGAGCAGTACTTC. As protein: CASSFGSYEQYF. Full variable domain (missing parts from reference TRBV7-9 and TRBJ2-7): DTGVSQNPRHKITKRGQNVTFRCDPISEHNRLYWYRQTLGQGPEFLTYFQNEAQLEKSRLLSDRFSAERPKGSFSTLEIQRTEQGDSAMYLCASSFGSYEQYFGPGTRLTVT.

The CDR3: CASSYRRGSTDTQYF. DNA for the CDR3: TGTGCCAGCAGTTACCGGCGGGGAAGCACAGATACGCAGTATTTT. The chain recombines TRBV6-2 or TRBV6-3 with TRBJ2-3; TRBD2 might be the D (6 bases). The CDR3 loop spans 15 amino acids. Germline V CDR1 and CDR2: MNHEY, SVGEGT. With 2 bases removed from V and 0 bases from J, the gap between germline ends came to 9 bases.

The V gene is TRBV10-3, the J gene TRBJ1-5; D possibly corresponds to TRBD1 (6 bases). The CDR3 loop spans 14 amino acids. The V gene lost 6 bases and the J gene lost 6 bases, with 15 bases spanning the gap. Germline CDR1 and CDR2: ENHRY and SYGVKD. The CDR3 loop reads CAISQDSAGQPQHF. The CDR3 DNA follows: TGTGCCATCAGCCAGGACAGCGCGGGTCAGCCCCAGCATTTT.

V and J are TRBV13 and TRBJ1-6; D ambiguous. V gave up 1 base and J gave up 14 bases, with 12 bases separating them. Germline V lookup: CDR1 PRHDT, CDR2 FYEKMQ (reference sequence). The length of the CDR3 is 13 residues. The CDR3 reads CASSLASRGALHF. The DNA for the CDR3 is TGTGCCAGCAGCTTAGCCTCTCGAGGCGCCCTCCACTTT.

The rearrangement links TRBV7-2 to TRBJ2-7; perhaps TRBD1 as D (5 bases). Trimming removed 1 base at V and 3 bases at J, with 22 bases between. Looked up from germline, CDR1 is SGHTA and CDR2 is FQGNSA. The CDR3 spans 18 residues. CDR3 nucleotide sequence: TGTGCCAGCAGCTTAGTCGTTGGCGGTATTGGGGCTCACTACGAGCAGTACTTC. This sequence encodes CASSLVVGGIGAHYEQYF.

CDR3 sequence: CASSPELTGGNYGYTF. In DNA form, the CDR3 reads TGTGCCAGCAGTCCCGAGTTGACAGGGGGGAACTATGGCTACACCTTC. This sequence joins TRBV6-6 and TRBJ1-2; 9 bases fit TRBD1. Germline assignment: CDR1 MNHNY and CDR2 SVGAGI (reference sequence). The CDR3 has 16 amino acids. Germline trimming cut 5 bases from V and 2 bases from J; bases unmatched to any gene: 9.

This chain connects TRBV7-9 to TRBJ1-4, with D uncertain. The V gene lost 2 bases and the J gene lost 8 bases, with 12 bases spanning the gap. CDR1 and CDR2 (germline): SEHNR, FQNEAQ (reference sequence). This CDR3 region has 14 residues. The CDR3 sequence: CASSLRESGEKLFF. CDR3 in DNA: TGTGCCAGCAGCTTAAGGGAATCGGGAGAAAAACTGTTTTTT.

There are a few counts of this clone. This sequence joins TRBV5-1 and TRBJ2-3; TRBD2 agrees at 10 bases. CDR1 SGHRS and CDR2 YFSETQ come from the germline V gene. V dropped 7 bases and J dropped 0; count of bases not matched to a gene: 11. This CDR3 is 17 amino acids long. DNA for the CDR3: TGCGCCAGCTCGGGCTTCCTAGCGGGGGCCAGCACAGATACGCAGTATTTT. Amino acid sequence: CASSGFLAGASTDTQYF.

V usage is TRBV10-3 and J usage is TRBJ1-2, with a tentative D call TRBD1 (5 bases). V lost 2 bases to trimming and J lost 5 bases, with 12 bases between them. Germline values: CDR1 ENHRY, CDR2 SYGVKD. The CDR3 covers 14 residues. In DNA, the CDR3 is TGTGCCATCAGTGAGGCGGGGGGGAGGTATGGCTACACCTTC. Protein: CAISEAGGRYGYTF.

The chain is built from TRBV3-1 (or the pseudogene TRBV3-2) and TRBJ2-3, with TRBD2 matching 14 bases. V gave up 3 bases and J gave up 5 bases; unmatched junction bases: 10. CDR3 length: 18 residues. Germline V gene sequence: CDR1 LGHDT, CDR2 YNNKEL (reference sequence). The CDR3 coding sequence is TGTGCCAGCAGCCACCGACTAGCGGGGGGGCCGGCGGGAGATACGCAGTATTTT. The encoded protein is CASSHRLAGGPAGDTQYF.

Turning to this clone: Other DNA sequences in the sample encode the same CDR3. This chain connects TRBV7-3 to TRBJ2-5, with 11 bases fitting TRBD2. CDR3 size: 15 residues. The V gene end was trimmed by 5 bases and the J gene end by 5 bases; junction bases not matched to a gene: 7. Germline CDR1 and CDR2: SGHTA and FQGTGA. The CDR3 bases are TGTGCCAGCAGCCGGGGGACTAGCGGTGGGGAGACCCAGTACTTC. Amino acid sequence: CASSRGTSGGETQYF.

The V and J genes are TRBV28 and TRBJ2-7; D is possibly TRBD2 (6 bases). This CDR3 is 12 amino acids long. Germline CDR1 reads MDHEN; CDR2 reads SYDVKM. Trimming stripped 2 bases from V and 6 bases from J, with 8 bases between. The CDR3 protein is CASSLMGGEQYF. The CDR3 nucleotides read TGTGCCAGCAGTTTAATGGGGGGCGAGCAGTACTTC.

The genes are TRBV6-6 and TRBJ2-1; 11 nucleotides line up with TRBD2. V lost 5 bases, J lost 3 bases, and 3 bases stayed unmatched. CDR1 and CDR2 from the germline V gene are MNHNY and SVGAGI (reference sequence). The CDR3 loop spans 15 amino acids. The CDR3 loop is CASSPGTSGYNEQFF. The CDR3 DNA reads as TGTGCCAGCAGTCCCGGGACTAGCGGCTACAATGAGCAGTTCTTC.

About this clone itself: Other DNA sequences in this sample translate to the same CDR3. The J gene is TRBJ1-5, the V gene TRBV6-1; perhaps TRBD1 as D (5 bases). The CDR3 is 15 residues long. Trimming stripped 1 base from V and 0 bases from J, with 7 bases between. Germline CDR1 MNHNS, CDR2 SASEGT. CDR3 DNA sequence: TGTGCCAGCAGTGAAGTAGGGGTTAGCAATCAGCCCCAGCATTTT. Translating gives CASSEVGVSNQPQHF.

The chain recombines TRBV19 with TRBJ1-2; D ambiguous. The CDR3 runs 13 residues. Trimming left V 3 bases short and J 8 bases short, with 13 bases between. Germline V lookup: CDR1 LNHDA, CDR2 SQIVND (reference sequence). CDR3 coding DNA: TGTGCCAGTAGTATGGGAGGAAGTGAAGGCTACACCTTC. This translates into CASSMGGSEGYTF.